Listed here are 20 T cell receptor beta chains from one sample, sequenced in a study of blood T cell repertoires in COVID-19. TCRdb's table, derived via immunoSEQ multiplex PCR, lists solely in-frame clones and lacks some. This sample has about 410,000 clones, with over 85% found just once. The source material was PBMCs or T cells enriched from blood (not recorded which). The source of these receptors is a woman in her thirties who had recovered from COVID-19.

The genes are TRBV25-1 and TRBJ2-7; D unresolved. The CDR3 consists of 15 residues. Germline loops: CDR1 MGHDK, CDR2 SYGVNS. Trimming removed 6 bases at V and 5 bases at J, with 20 bases between. The CDR3 DNA reads as TGTGCCAGCAGGCGTCCCGGAGAAACCGCTAACGAGCAGTACTTC. It translates to CASRRPGETANEQYF.

The CDR3 reads CASSHSREWGGLPSNEKLFF. The CDR3 DNA is TGTGCCAGCAGCCACTCCCGCGAGTGGGGGGGGCTACCGTCGAATGAAAAACTGTTTTTT. The chain is built from TRBV5-8 and TRBJ1-4; possible D gene TRBD1, 6 bases. CDR1 is SGHTS and CDR2 is YDEGEE in the germline V gene. The CDR3 spans 20 residues. The ends were cut back, 4 bases at V and 5 bases at J, with 30 bases in the middle.

The chain joins TRBV28 to TRBJ1-1; 11 bases match TRBD1. The V gene end was trimmed by 5 bases and the J gene end by 7 bases; junction bases not matched to a gene: 9. This CDR3 has 15 residues. The germline V gene has CDR1 MDHEN and CDR2 SYDVKM. The CDR3 reads CASSPRTGGISEAFF. CDR3 DNA sequence: TGTGCCAGCAGTCCGCGGACAGGGGGCATCAGTGAAGCTTTCTTT.

The chain carries TRBV9 and TRBJ2-3; the D gene is possibly TRBD1 (5 bases). The CDR3 spans 19 residues. The germline V gene has CDR1 SGDLS and CDR2 YYNGEE. The V and J ends lost 10 bases and 4 bases respectively, with 34 bases between them. In nucleotides, the CDR3 is TGTGCCCCTCACCCTTCTCCCCTGGACATTTGGGGCCGGGCAGATACGCAGTATTTT. Its translation is CAPHPSPLDIWGRADTQYF.

This clone has just one count. This chain joins TRBV9 and TRBJ1-2; 7 bases are a match to TRBD1. CDR1 SGDLS and CDR2 YYNGEE come from the germline V gene. Trimming took 0 bases from V and 3 from J; bases not matched to a gene: 5. The CDR3 totals 15 residues. This chain's CDR3 is CASSVDSGGYYGYTF. DNA for the CDR3: TGTGCCAGCAGCGTAGACTCAGGGGGATACTATGGCTACACCTTC.

This rearrangement joins TRBV10-2 to TRBJ1-1; D remains ambiguous. The V gene's germline CDR1 is WSHSY and CDR2 SAAADI. The CDR3 runs 14 residues. V gave up 4 bases and J gave up 0 bases, with 9 bases separating them. The CDR3 reads CASSALLMNTEAFF. The CDR3 coding sequence is TGCGCCAGCAGTGCCCTTCTAATGAACACTGAAGCTTTCTTT.

The V gene is TRBV14, the J gene TRBJ2-5; weak D call: TRBD2 (6 bases). Germline V gene lookup returns CDR1 SGHDN and CDR2 FVKESK. Trimming pared 1 base from V and 7 bases from J, leaving 13 bases between. There are 14 residues in the CDR3. The CDR3 DNA follows: TGTGCCAGCAGCCAAGGCGGAGGGTTTGGGACCCAGTACTTC. Translating it yields CASSQGGGFGTQYF. Complete variable domain (other parts from reference TRBV14 and TRBJ2-5): EAGVTQFPSHSVIEKGQTVTLRCDPISGHDNLYWYRRVMGKEIKFLLHFVKESKQDESGMPNNRFLAERTGGTYSTLKVQPAELEDSGVYFCASSQGGGFGTQYFGPGTRLLVL.

The V gene is TRBV5-1, the J gene TRBJ1-2; 8 positions agree with TRBD1. The CDR3 spans 13 residues. The germline CDR1 and CDR2 sequences are SGHRS and YFSETQ. Trimming at V came to 5 bases and at J to 8 bases, leaving 8 bases not matched to a gene. The CDR3 protein is CASRWTGRNGYTF. As DNA, the CDR3 is TGCGCCAGCAGATGGACAGGGAGGAACGGCTACACCTTC.

This clone came up a few times. V usage is TRBV6-5 and J usage is TRBJ1-1, with D hard to call. Germline lookup yields CDR1 MNHEY and CDR2 SVGAGI. Trimming shortened V by 2 bases and J by 3 bases, and 13 bases separated the two germline ends. CDR3 length: 15 amino acids. CDR3 DNA sequence: TGTGCCAGCAGTTACGCCAGAACCGGGGACACTGAAGCTTTCTTT. This sequence encodes CASSYARTGDTEAFF.

Comments on this clone: This sample also contains other DNA sequences that code for the same CDR3. The V gene is TRBV5-1, the J gene TRBJ2-3; 9 bases line up with TRBD2. The CDR3 totals 15 residues. Losses at the gene ends were 0 bases for V and 1 base for J; bases not matched to a gene: 0. Germline CDR1 reads SGHRS; CDR2 reads YFSETQ. This CDR3 is CASSLGLAGTDTQYF. The CDR3 coding sequence is TGCGCCAGCAGCTTGGGACTAGCGGGCACAGATACGCAGTATTTT. The full variable domain, in which reference TRBV5-1 and TRBJ2-3 provide the parts outside the CDR3, is KAGVTQTPRYLIKTRGQQVTLSCSPISGHRSVSWYQQTPGQGLQFLFEYFSETQRNKGNFPGRFSGRQFSNSRSEMNVSTLELGDSALYLCASSLGLAGTDTQYFGPGTRLTVL.

This chain joins TRBV9 and TRBJ1-2; D is unresolved. The V end lost 7 bases, the J end lost 1 base, and 8 bases lay between the germline ends. CDR3 size: 12 residues. Germline values: CDR1 SGDLS, CDR2 YYNGEE. The CDR3 region is CASQNSNYGYTF. The CDR3 nucleotides are TGTGCCAGCCAAAATAGTAACTATGGCTACACCTTC.

The chain uses TRBV28 and TRBJ1-5; 9 bases map to TRBD1. The CDR3 totals 15 residues. J lost 6 bases, V lost 6 bases, and 9 bases had no gene match. Germline V gene sequence: CDR1 MDHEN, CDR2 SYDVKM. In DNA, the CDR3 is TGTGCCAGCAGCAAATACAGGGGGCAAGGTCAGCCCCAGCATTTT. Protein product: CASSKYRGQGQPQHF.

CDR3 sequence (DNA): TGTGCCAGCAGCCCGGTTGGGGGCAATGGCTACACCTTC. Translating it yields CASSPVGGNGYTF. The chain uses TRBV5-4 and TRBJ1-2, with TRBD1 as a possible D gene (6 bases). The CDR3 consists of 13 residues. V was cut by 4 bases and J by 6 bases, with 13 bases left in between. Germline values: CDR1 SGHNT, CDR2 YYREEE (reference sequence).

This clone was recorded a few times. This rearrangement joins TRBV28 to TRBJ2-3, with TRBD2 matching over 9 bases. Germline V gene lookup returns CDR1 MDHEN and CDR2 SYDVKM. J was trimmed by 7 bases and V by 3 bases; bases with no gene match: 14. The CDR3 sequence is 17 residues long. CDR3: CASSFSSLAGFFYTQYF. CDR3 nucleotide sequence: TGTGCCAGCAGTTTCTCGTCTCTAGCGGGATTTTTCTATACGCAGTATTTT.

The rearrangement joins TRBV19 to TRBJ2-2, with 8 positions matching TRBD1. This CDR3 has 17 amino acids. Germline V gene lookup returns CDR1 LNHDA and CDR2 SQIVND (reference sequence). V shed 1 base, J shed 8 bases, and the junction held 12 bases outside the gene matches. CDR3 sequence: CASSIGRDRRFKGELFF. CDR3 sequence (DNA): TGTGCCAGTAGTATAGGCCGGGACAGGAGGTTCAAAGGGGAGCTGTTTTTT.

The chain joins TRBV29-1 to TRBJ2-1; D is undetermined. The CDR3 is 14 residues long. Germline-derived CDR1 and CDR2 are SQVTM and ANQGSEA. V was shortened by 4 bases and J by 4 bases, with 14 bases between the two germline ends. The CDR3 bases are TGCAGCGTTGGAGTTGCGACGAGGTACAATGAGCAGTTCTTC. It is translated as CSVGVATRYNEQFF.

V and J are TRBV5-1 and TRBJ2-3, with D tentatively TRBD2 (6 bases). Germline CDR1 SGHRS, CDR2 YFSETQ. V was clipped by 4 bases and J by 11 bases, with 23 bases between them. CDR3 length: 15 residues. DNA of the CDR3: TGCGCCAGCAGCAGGACTGGGGGGAGCCTGGATGGGCAGTATTTT. Translated: CASSRTGGSLDGQYF. Full variable domain (remainder filled in from reference TRBV5-1 and TRBJ2-3): KAGVTQTPRYLIKTRGQQVTLSCSPISGHRSVSWYQQTPGQGLQFLFEYFSETQRNKGNFPGRFSGRQFSNSRSEMNVSTLELGDSALYLCASSRTGGSLDGQYFGPGTRLTVL.

This clone was seen a single time. CDR3 in DNA: TGTGCCAGTAGTATGAGAGGTCGTGGGAACTATGGCTACACCTTC. This translates into CASSMRGRGNYGYTF. The chain links TRBV19 to TRBJ1-2, with D uncertain. CDR1 and CDR2 from the germline V gene are LNHDA and SQIVND (reference sequence). With 3 bases removed from V and 2 bases from J, the gap between germline ends came to 13 bases. The CDR3 spans 15 residues.

Remarks on this clone: Other DNA sequences in the same sample also yield this CDR3. The rearrangement joins TRBV7-9 to TRBJ1-1, with 7 nucleotides matching TRBD1. In germline, CDR1 is SEHNR, CDR2 FQNEAQ (reference sequence). The CDR3 runs to 14 residues. The V and J ends lost 1 base and 2 bases, in that order; junction bases with no gene match: 1. The CDR3 sequence: CASSLGQGNTEAFF. DNA of the CDR3: TGTGCCAGCAGCTTAGGACAGGGAAACACTGAAGCTTTCTTT.

A word on this clone: Other DNA variants within this sample encode the same CDR3. The chain uses TRBV28 and TRBJ2-5; D is unresolved. Trimming removed 1 base from V and 2 bases from J, with 5 bases in between. Germline CDR1 reads MDHEN; CDR2 reads SYDVKM. The CDR3 contains 13 residues. As DNA, the CDR3 is TGTGCCAGCAGTTTATTCGTGCAAGAGACCCAGTACTTC. Encoded protein: CASSLFVQETQYF.